A selection of T cell receptor beta chains follows, all from one sample in a study of cytomegalovirus exposure and HLA in healthy donors. TCRdb's table, derived via immunoSEQ multiplex PCR, lists solely in-frame clones and lacks some. The sample lists 170,000 or so clones, around 80% occurring once. The material sequenced was PBMCs. These receptors came from a male donor in good health and CMV-seropositive. CDR3s include the opening cysteine and the closing phenylalanine or tryptophan. D genes are given only for firm matches. A clone size is listed for some rows: how often the clone was seen (once, few, many), or a class if it is expanded.

j_call | d_call | clone_size | v_call | cdr3_aa | cdr3_nt
TRBJ1-3 | TRBD1 | . | TRBV15 | CATSRVRTGAYFTGNTIYF | TGTGCCACCAGCAGAGTCCGAACAGGGGCTTACTTTACTGGAAACACCATATATTTT
TRBJ2-1 | TRBD2 | few | TRBV6-5 | CATDPGLSLNEQFF | TGTGCCACCGACCCGGGACTAAGCCTCAATGAGCAGTTCTTC
TRBJ1-6 | . | . | TRBV27 | CASSRFTGPASPLHF | TGTGCCAGCAGCCGATTCACAGGGCCGGCTTCACCCCTCCACTTT
TRBJ1-1 | . | . | TRBV5-6 | CASSLAGGMNTEAFF | TGTGCCAGCAGCTTAGCGGGGGGGATGAACACTGAAGCTTTCTTT
TRBJ2-1 | . | once | TRBV7-6 | CASSLGGHGWIGGEQFF | TGTGCCAGCAGCTTAGGAGGTCATGGGTGGATAGGTGGTGAGCAGTTCTTC
TRBJ2-7 | . | . | TRBV19 | CASSPLPGIYEQYF | TGTGCCAGTAGCCCTTTGCCCGGGATCTACGAGCAGTACTTC
TRBJ2-7 | . | . | TRBV7-3 | CASSLNPQGSYEQYF | TGTGCCAGCAGCTTAAATCCCCAGGGATCTTACGAGCAGTACTTC
TRBJ2-7 | TRBD2 | . | TRBV11-3 | CASSSGGLALLGQYF | TGTGCCAGCAGCTCCGGGGGACTAGCGCTGCTGGGGCAGTACTTC
TRBJ1-2 | TRBD1 | . | TRBV28 | CASRGQPYYNYGYTF | TGTGCCAGCAGGGGACAGCCCTATTATAACTATGGCTACACCTTC
TRBJ2-7 | TRBD2 | . | TRBV5-1 | CASSLEGLAMGEQYF | TGCGCCAGCAGCTTGGAGGGACTAGCGATGGGCGAGCAGTACTTC
TRBJ1-6 | . | . | TRBV27 | CASSITWDNYNSPLHF | TGTGCCAGCAGCATCACTTGGGACAATTATAATTCACCCCTCCACTTT
TRBJ1-3 | . | few | TRBV2 | CASSELTDSYGNTIYF | TGTGCCAGCAGTGAACTAACAGATTCCTACGGAAACACCATATATTTT
TRBJ1-1 | TRBD1 | . | TRBV27 | CASSRGDREMNTEAFF | TGTGCCAGCAGTAGGGGGGACAGGGAGATGAACACTGAAGCTTTCTTT
TRBJ1-1 | TRBD1 | . | TRBV19 | CASKGQGAHGAFF | TGTGCCAGTAAGGGACAGGGGGCGCACGGAGCTTTCTTT
TRBJ1-5 | TRBD1 | . | TRBV6-1 | CASSEHAVGQGNQPQHF | TGTGCCAGCAGTGAACACGCCGTGGGACAGGGGAATCAGCCCCAGCATTTT
TRBJ1-1 | TRBD1 | . | TRBV5-5 | CASSRTGGTEAFF | TGTGCCAGCAGTCGGACAGGGGGGACTGAAGCTTTCTTT
TRBJ2-7 | . | . | TRBV6-1 | CASNRVWTTDYEQYF | TGTGCCAGCAACCGCGTTTGGACGACAGACTACGAGCAGTACTTC
TRBJ2-7 | . | once | TRBV6-5 | CATALGYEQYF | TGTGCCACCGCACTTGGCTACGAGCAGTACTTC
TRBJ2-7 | . | . | TRBV25-1 | CASSGAWEEYEQYF | TGTGCCAGCAGTGGGGCCTGGGAGGAGTACGAGCAGTACTTC
TRBJ2-2 | TRBD2 | . | TRBV25-1 | CASSEYGTITGELFF | TGTGCCAGCAGTGAATACGGGACTATTACCGGGGAGCTGTTTTTT
TRBJ1-4 | . | few | TRBV5-6 | CASSFLKGTNEKLFF | TGTGCCAGCAGTTTTCTTAAGGGGACTAATGAAAAACTGTTTTTT
TRBJ1-1 | TRBD1 | . | TRBV27 | CASSSRQGGNTEAFF | TGTGCCAGCAGTTCCCGACAGGGAGGAAACACTGAAGCTTTCTTT